This TCR beta chain was documented in a study of shared T cell receptors in the human thymus. The assay was immunoSEQ multiplex PCR, and TCRdb's table has in-frame clones only and misses some. The sample records hundreds of thousands of clones, more than 70% being singletons. V lost 7 bases and J lost 4; bases outside the gene matches: 12. The CDR3 runs 16 residues. Germline CDR1 is LGHNT and CDR2 is FRNRAP. Separately, the same data were catalogued under a study of human thymus T cells. As that study records: It looked as if thymic and blood repertoires used V and J genes in a biased way. Related research examined unrelated individuals and reported that their thymic repertoires overlapped highly.

The sequencing input was thymocytes. The chain employs TRBV12-5 and TRBJ2-7; TRBD1 agrees at 11 bases. The clonotype comes from a boy under three years old with a congenital heart defect. CDR3 sequence reads: CASAFPQDRGLYEQYF. CDR3 bases: TGTGCTAGTGCTTTCCCTCAGGACAGGGGGCTGTACGAGCAGTACTTC.